One sample yielded the 30 T cell receptor beta chains listed below, sequenced in a study of blood T cell repertoires in COVID-19 (dated by TCRdb to 2020 to 2022). Library construction relied on the immunoSEQ multiplex PCR assay. Held by TCRdb, this immuneACCESS table contains in-frame sequences only and omits some clones. Under half of the omission traces to an unresolved V gene where checked; the cause of the rest is unknown. The sample table records around 70,000 clones; roughly 87% of these occur just once. Roughly 8.8% of the sample comes from the top ten. The sequencing input was peripheral blood. All receptors come from a man at least 80 years old with acute or convalescent COVID-19.

The chain combines TRBV18 with TRBJ2-7, with 9 positions matching TRBD2. With 0 bases clipped from V and 1 base from J, the junction kept 1 base outside the gene matches. From germline, CDR1 is KGHSH and CDR2 LQKENI. This CDR3 is built from 15 residues. In DNA, the CDR3 is TGTGCCAGCTCACCACCTAGCGGGAGATCCTACGAGCAGTACTTC. Protein: CASSPPSGRSYEQYF.

This sequence joins TRBV4-1 and TRBJ1-5, with TRBD1 as a possible D gene (5 bases). This CDR3 is 15 amino acids long. Trimming removed 0 bases at V and 3 bases at J, with 9 bases between. Germline CDR1 is MGHRA and CDR2 is YSYEKL. The CDR3 is CASSQDLRANQPQHF. CDR3 coding DNA: TGCGCCAGCAGCCAAGACCTCAGGGCCAATCAGCCCCAGCATTTT.

In regard to this clone: One junction end does not reproduce the germline sequence, and a read error may be involved. The V gene is TRBV10-2, the J gene TRBJ1-1, with D unresolved. The CDR3 is 13 amino acids. In germline, CDR1 is WSHSY, CDR2 SAAADI. CDR3 sequence reads: CASTEQARAEAFF. The CDR3 DNA is TGCGCCAGCACTGAGCAGGCGAGGGCTGAAGCTTTCTTT.

V gene TRBV12-3 or TRBV12-4 combines with J gene TRBJ1-3; no reliable D call. The ends were cut back, 10 bases at V and 0 bases at J, with 10 bases in the middle. This CDR3 region has 13 residues. The CDR3 here is CATSISSGNTIYF. For the CDR3, the DNA is TGTGCCACGTCAATTAGCTCTGGAAACACCATATATTTT.

The V and J genes are TRBV2 and TRBJ2-5, with a possible D match to TRBD1 (5 bases). The germline V and J ends were trimmed by 6 bases and 4 bases, with 9 bases remaining between them. There are 12 residues in the CDR3. From germline, CDR1 is SNHLY and CDR2 FYNNEI. The CDR3: CASRGGAETQYF. DNA of the CDR3: TGTGCCAGCAGGGGTGGGGCAGAGACCCAGTACTTC.

There are a few counts of this clone. The chain links TRBV19 to TRBJ1-5, with no clear D. Trimming pared 8 bases from V and 1 base from J, leaving 9 bases between. The CDR3 sequence is 13 residues long. Looked up from germline, CDR1 is LNHDA and CDR2 is SQIVND (reference sequence). The CDR3 spells CASGRGSNQPQHF. The CDR3 DNA follows: TGTGCCAGTGGGCGAGGGAGCAATCAGCCCCAGCATTTT.

DNA for the CDR3: TGTGCCAGCAGCCAAGATCTTCTAGCCAAAAACATTCAGTACTTC. It encodes CASSQDLLAKNIQYF. The V call is TRBV3-1 (or the pseudogene TRBV3-2), the J call TRBJ2-4; D unresolved. V dropped 0 bases and J dropped 0 bases, with 6 bases sitting between them. This CDR3 is built from 15 residues. Germline values: CDR1 LGHDT, CDR2 YNNKEL (reference sequence).

The CDR3, as DNA: TGTGCCAGTAGTGAATCCGGGACAGTACCTCTCGAGCAGTACTTC. This translates into CASSESGTVPLEQYF. V gene TRBV19 combines with J gene TRBJ2-7; 7 bases fit TRBD1. Germline V gene sequence: CDR1 LNHDA, CDR2 SQIVND (reference sequence). The length of the CDR3 is 15 residues. V shed 5 bases and J 6 bases; nucleotides not matched to a gene: 13.

The chain joins TRBV7-3 to TRBJ1-1, with D tentatively TRBD1 (6 bases). Trimming took 5 bases from V and 2 from J, leaving 18 bases between them. Per germline, CDR1 SGHTA and CDR2 FQGTGA. The CDR3 spans 16 residues. CDR3: CASSPGRGMENTEAFF. DNA for the CDR3: TGTGCCAGCAGCCCGGGCAGGGGCATGGAAAACACTGAAGCTTTCTTT.

This rearrangement joins TRBV6-6 to TRBJ1-1; 7 bases match TRBD1. CDR3 length: 14 residues. The V gene's germline CDR1 is MNHNY and CDR2 SVGAGI (reference sequence). With V trimmed by 5 bases and J by 0 bases, 3 bases remained unmatched. CDR3 coding DNA: TGTGCCAGCAGTAGACAGGGCTTGAACACTGAAGCTTTCTTT. Translating gives CASSRQGLNTEAFF.

The count of this clone is one. The rearrangement uses TRBV6-5 and TRBJ1-2, with 10 bases identical to TRBD1. This CDR3 is built from 13 residues. Germline V gene data show CDR1 as MNHEY and CDR2 as SVGAGI. Trimming at V came to 8 bases and at J to 7 bases, leaving 7 bases not matched to a gene. The CDR3 DNA is TGTGCCAGCGCCTCCGGGACAGGGGTTGGCTACACCTTC. Translated: CASASGTGVGYTF.

The J gene is TRBJ2-6, the V gene TRBV5-1, with 7 bases aligning to TRBD1. V gave up 1 base and J gave up 2 bases; unmatched junction bases: 6. The germline V gene encodes CDR1 SGHRS and CDR2 YFSETQ. The CDR3 sequence is 17 residues long. CDR3 loop: CASSLMGTAAGANVLTF. CDR3 nucleotides: TGCGCCAGCAGCTTGATGGGGACAGCGGCTGGGGCCAACGTCCTGACTTTC. Together with reference TRBV5-1 and TRBJ2-6, the CDR3 gives the full variable domain: KAGVTQTPRYLIKTRGQQVTLSCSPISGHRSVSWYQQTPGQGLQFLFEYFSETQRNKGNFPGRFSGRQFSNSRSEMNVSTLELGDSALYLCASSLMGTAAGANVLTFGAGSRLTVL.

This chain uses TRBV7-2 with TRBJ1-4; no clear D. The CDR3 spans 15 residues. Germline-derived CDR1 and CDR2 are SGHTA and FQGNSA. V was cut by 3 bases and J by 0 bases, with 8 bases left in between. The DNA of the CDR3 is TGTGCCAGCAGCTTTTCAGGCTCAACTAATGAAAAACTGTTTTTT. Protein product: CASSFSGSTNEKLFF.

CDR3 DNA sequence: TGTGCCAGCAGCGTAGTCCCAGGGGAAGGCTACACCTTC. Its translation: CASSVVPGEGYTF. This sequence joins TRBV9 and TRBJ1-2; D is perhaps TRBD1 (6 bases). This CDR3 has 13 amino acids. Between the trimmed V and J ends, which lost 0 bases and 8 bases, there was a span of 11 bases. Germline V gene lookup returns CDR1 SGDLS and CDR2 YYNGEE. The variable domain in full, completed from reference TRBV9 and TRBJ1-2, reads DSGVTQTPKHLITATGQRVTLRCSPRSGDLSVYWYQQSLDQGLQFLIQYYNGEERAKGNILERFSAQQFPDLHSELNLSSLELGDSALYFCASSVVPGEGYTFGSGTRLTVV.

The chain combines TRBV19 with TRBJ1-5; no reliable D call. CDR1 is LNHDA, CDR2 SQIVND, per germline (reference sequence). The CDR3 extends over 13 amino acids. Trimming shortened V by 5 bases and J by 7 bases, and 12 bases separated the two germline ends. CDR3: CASSLSPAQPQHF. Here the CDR3 DNA reads TGTGCCAGTAGTCTAAGCCCCGCCCAGCCCCAGCATTTT.

J is TRBJ1-2 and V is TRBV10-3; D is uncertain. V lost 6 bases to trimming and J lost 8 bases, with 16 bases between them. This CDR3 has 13 residues. Germline V gene sequence: CDR1 ENHRY, CDR2 SYGVKD. The CDR3 DNA reads TGTGCCATCAGCCGAGGAGAAGGGAGCGGCTACACCTTC. Translation gives CAISRGEGSGYTF.

The V and J genes are TRBV29-1 and TRBJ2-3; D is perhaps TRBD2 (6 bases). The CDR3 covers 14 residues. Trimming shortened V by 6 bases and J by 6 bases, and 19 bases separated the two germline ends. Germline values: CDR1 SQVTM, CDR2 ANQGSEA. The CDR3 loop reads CSVGTPPGSDTQYF. CDR3 sequence (DNA): TGCAGCGTCGGGACTCCCCCCGGGAGTGATACGCAGTATTTT.

The chain links TRBV4-1 to TRBJ1-2; 7 nucleotides agree with TRBD1. This CDR3 has 15 residues. The V gene end was trimmed by 0 bases and the J gene end by 8 bases; junction bases not matched to a gene: 9. Germline lookup yields CDR1 MGHRA and CDR2 YSYEKL. In DNA, the CDR3 is TGCGCCAGCAGCCAAGACCCGACAGGGTCACGAGGCTACACCTTC. It translates to CASSQDPTGSRGYTF.

This sequence joins TRBV9 and TRBJ1-5; D is perhaps TRBD1 (6 bases). The CDR3 loop spans 15 amino acids. Looked up from germline, CDR1 is SGDLS and CDR2 is YYNGEE. V was shortened by 3 bases and J by 4 bases, with 14 bases between the two germline ends. CDR3 region: CASSGEGGLNQPQHF. CDR3 bases: TGTGCCAGCAGCGGGGAGGGGGGACTAAATCAGCCCCAGCATTTT.

The gene calls are TRBV10-3 and TRBJ2-1; 9 positions match TRBD2. J was trimmed by 6 bases and V by 9 bases; bases with no gene match: 6. Germline V lookup: CDR1 ENHRY, CDR2 SYGVKD. The CDR3 length is 13 residues. In DNA form, the CDR3 reads TGTGCCATGGCTAGCGGGACCCCCAATGAGCAGTTCTTC. As protein: CAMASGTPNEQFF.

This CDR3 is CASSQLSGRGNEQFF. The CDR3 nucleotides read TGTGCCAGCAGCCAATTAAGCGGGAGAGGTAATGAGCAGTTCTTC. The gene calls are TRBV3-1 (or the pseudogene TRBV3-2) and TRBJ2-1, with TRBD2 identical over 8 bases. The V segment lost 2 bases and the J segment 7 bases; nucleotides outside the gene matches: 7. Germline-derived CDR1 and CDR2 are LGHDT and YNNKEL (reference sequence). CDR3 size: 15 residues.

The chain recombines TRBV3-1 (or the pseudogene TRBV3-2) with TRBJ1-5, with a possible D match to TRBD1 (6 bases). Germline CDR1 reads LGHDT; CDR2 reads YNNKEL (reference sequence). V was trimmed by 0 bases and J by 10 bases, leaving 16 bases between them. This CDR3 comprises 15 residues. CDR3 DNA sequence: TGTGCCAGCAGCCAAGATGGGTTACAGGGCGTCCCCCAGCATTTT. Amino acids: CASSQDGLQGVPQHF.

CDR3 loop: CASSAPDRGPGNEQFF. CDR3 in DNA: TGTGCCAGCAGCGCCCCGGACAGGGGCCCCGGCAATGAGCAGTTCTTC. The V and J genes are TRBV11-2 and TRBJ2-1; 9 bases match TRBD1. The CDR3 runs to 16 residues. Germline V lookup: CDR1 SGHAT, CDR2 FQNNGV. Germline trimming cut 5 bases from V and 6 bases from J; bases unmatched to any gene: 11.

The chain joins TRBV2 to TRBJ2-1; D might be TRBD1 (6 bases). Germline V lookup: CDR1 SNHLY, CDR2 FYNNEI. The CDR3 totals 14 residues. V lost 3 bases, J lost 8 bases, and 14 bases lay in between. The CDR3 here is CASSDGRGIDEQFF. The CDR3 DNA sequence: TGTGCCAGCAGTGATGGCAGGGGTATCGATGAGCAGTTCTTC.

With regard to this clone: The germline gene is not matched at one end of the junction; a read error may be the cause. The rearrangement joins TRBV6-1 to TRBJ2-1; D possibly corresponds to TRBD2 (5 bases). CDR1 MNHNS and CDR2 SASEGT come from the germline V gene. The CDR3 length is 12 residues. CDR3 region: CASSEPKTTGIF. The CDR3, as DNA: TGTGCCAGCAGTGAACCTAAGACGACGGGAATCTTC.

The CDR3 region is CASSDLAGVTDTQYF. The CDR3 nucleotides are TGTGCCAGCAGTGACCTAGCGGGAGTTACAGATACGCAGTATTTT. The chain couples TRBV2 to TRBJ2-3; 10 bases align to TRBD2. CDR1 SNHLY and CDR2 FYNNEI come from the germline V gene. Trimming at V came to 3 bases and at J to 3 bases, leaving 3 bases not matched to a gene. The CDR3 extends over 15 amino acids.

This clone appeared a single time. In DNA form, the CDR3 reads TGTGCCCTCCGGGCTAGCGGGAATGAGCAGTTCTTC. It specifies CALRASGNEQFF. The chain is built from TRBV7-9 and TRBJ2-1; 8 nucleotides line up with TRBD2. The junction had 7 bases not matched to a gene; V was cut back by 11 bases and J by 7 bases. This CDR3 comprises 12 residues. Germline V gives CDR1 SEHNR, CDR2 FQNEAQ (reference sequence). Drawing the rest from reference TRBV7-9 and TRBJ2-1, the complete variable domain is DTGVSQNPRHKITKRGQNVTFRCDPISEHNRLYWYRQTLGQGPEFLTYFQNEAQLEKSRLLSDRFSAERPKGSFSTLEIQRTEQGDSAMYLCALRASGNEQFFGPGTRLTVL.

This chain links TRBV4-1 with TRBJ1-4, with 7 bases lining up with TRBD1. The CDR3 consists of 14 residues. J gave up 12 bases and V 2 bases, and 9 bases lay outside the gene matches. The germline gives CDR1 MGHRA, CDR2 YSYEKL. CDR3 protein: CASSQPGQREELFF. CDR3 bases: TGCGCCAGCAGCCAACCGGGACAGCGTGAGGAACTGTTTTTT.

This clone has only a few counts. This chain's CDR3 is CASSEALQQGTYEQYF. The CDR3 bases are TGTGCCAGCAGTGAAGCGCTTCAGCAGGGGACCTACGAGCAGTACTTC. This rearrangement joins TRBV6-1 to TRBJ2-7; D is possibly TRBD1 (6 bases). This CDR3 is 16 amino acids long. V was cut by 0 bases and J by 2 bases, with 14 bases left in between. CDR1 and CDR2 from the germline V gene are MNHNS and SASEGT.

The chain uses TRBV5-1 and TRBJ1-1; tentatively, D is TRBD1 (6 bases). CDR3 length: 15 amino acids. CDR1 is SGHRS and CDR2 is YFSETQ in the germline V gene. V lost 3 bases to trimming and J lost 4 bases, with 16 bases between them. CDR3 coding DNA: TGCGCCAGCAGCTCGAGGGGGGGGCGCAGCACTGAAGCTTTCTTT. Translating gives CASSSRGGRSTEAFF.